Listed here is a single T cell receptor (beta chain). Its antigen is not identified. The authors ran a second PCR of roughly 6 to 12 cycles using a sample-barcoded 5' primer and a J-beta primer mix. Tagging of each cDNA molecule was performed by a template-switch adaptor with 12 random nucleotides. Every individual sample yielded 2.5 million or more paired-end reads (each containing CDR3). TCRdb used MiXCR to reprocess the 5' RACE reads, holding one entry per CDR3 protein. The repertoire holds approximately 1.5 million distinct CDR3 sequences, about 35% seen once, with approximately 11% in the top ten. The sample belongs to a study of blood T cells in healthy people across ages. Study outcomes and limitations: Donors of long life had a larger count of naive CD4+ cells and greater diversity than aged donors.

The draw of peripheral blood yielded ten milliliters from each donor. V lost 1 base and J lost 11, with 8 bases in between. Germline V gene data show CDR1 as SGHVS and CDR2 as FQNEAQ. This CDR3 is built from 11 residues. This clonotype was obtained from a woman aged 25 to 39 in good health. The rearrangement joins TRBV7-8 to TRBJ2-5, with D uncertain. Sequenced input: blood. The CDR3 region is CASSLGQFQYF. The CDR3, as DNA: TGTGCCAGCAGCTTAGGGCAGTTTCAGTACTTC. Full variable domain (rest looked up from reference TRBV7-8 and TRBJ2-5): GAGVSQSPRYKVAKRGQDVALRCDPISGHVSLFWYQQALGQGPEFLTYFQNEAQLDKSGLPSDRFFAERPEGSVSTLKIQRTQQEDSAVYLCASSLGQFQYFGPGTRLLVL.